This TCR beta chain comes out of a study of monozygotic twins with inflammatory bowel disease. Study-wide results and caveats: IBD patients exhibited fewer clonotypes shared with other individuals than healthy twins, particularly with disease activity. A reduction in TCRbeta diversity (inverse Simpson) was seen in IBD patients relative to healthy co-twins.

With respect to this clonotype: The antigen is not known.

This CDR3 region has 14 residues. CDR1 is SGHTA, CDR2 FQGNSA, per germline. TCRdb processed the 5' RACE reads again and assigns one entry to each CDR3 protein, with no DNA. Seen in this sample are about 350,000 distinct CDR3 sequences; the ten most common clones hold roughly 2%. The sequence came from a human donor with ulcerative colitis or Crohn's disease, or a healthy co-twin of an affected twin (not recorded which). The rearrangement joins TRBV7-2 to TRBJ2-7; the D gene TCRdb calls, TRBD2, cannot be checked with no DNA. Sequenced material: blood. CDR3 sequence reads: CASSPSAGTYEQYF. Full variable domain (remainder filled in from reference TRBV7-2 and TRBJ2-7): GAGVSQSPSNKVTEKGKDVELRCDPISGHTALYWYRQSLGQGLEFLIYFQGNSAPDKSGLPSDRFSAERTGGSVSTLTIQRTQQEDSAVYLCASSPSAGTYEQYFGPGTRLTVT.